Below, one T cell receptor beta chain is given with its context. Its antigen is unknown. Germline V gene lookup returns CDR1 SQVTM and CDR2 ANQGSEA. After removal of 8 bases from V and 1 base from J, the junction contained 10 bases not matched to a gene. The CDR3 sequence is 14 residues long. This specimen comes from a study of T cells in Graves' hyperthyroidism and ophthalmopathy. RNA transcripts served as the template for amplifying TCR beta CDR3 regions. The HTBI primer set served for first-round RT-PCR of the TCR CDR3. TCRdb reanalysed the multiplex PCR reads using MiXCR and keeps one entry per CDR3 protein. The sample consists of hundreds of thousands of distinct CDR3 sequences, just under 45% of them appearing once. General observations from the study: Stable hyperthyroidism was separated from ophthalmopathy by a model based on 13 V-J features.

This TCR came from an adult man with Graves' disease, either hyperthyroidism or ophthalmopathy (not recorded which). Material for sequencing was peripheral blood or thyroid tissue (not recorded which). The rearrangement links TRBV29-1 to TRBJ1-1; TRBD1 matches at 7 bases. CDR3 sequence: CSSPDTGANTEAFF. CDR3 DNA sequence: TGCAGCTCACCGGACACAGGGGCGAACACTGAAGCTTTCTTT.